The T cell receptor beta chain described here comes from a study of cytomegalovirus exposure and HLA in healthy donors. Study-wide results and limits: Later analysis suggested most CMV-associated TCR beta chains were HLA-restricted. Other equally common chains were less clonally expanded than HLA-associated TCR beta chains, a later analysis showed.

This CDR3 is built from 16 residues. Germline CDR1 reads SGHNT; CDR2 reads YYREEE (reference sequence). The trim removed 0 bases at V and 4 bases at J, leaving 4 bases unmatched. The PCR was carried out with 60 Vbeta primers and 13 Jbeta primers. Original processing methods: About 12 million of the 60 million to 80 million unique TCR beta chains counted in a later analysis were shared. Method: immunoSEQ multiplex PCR; TCRdb's copy keeps in-frame clones and lacks some. V and J calls and clone size are those listed in that table; D and trimming were worked out from the DNA. Among around 100,000 clones listed, about 80% were seen once. Concerning this clone itself: Its antigen is currently unknown.

The clonotype originates from a woman aged 40-49 years in good health and CMV-seronegative. The sequencing input was PBMCs. The gene calls are TRBV5-4 and TRBJ2-1; 10 bases are shared with TRBD2. The CDR3 loop is CASSLEASGGYNEQFF. In DNA form, the CDR3 reads TGTGCCAGCAGCTTGGAAGCTAGCGGGGGTTACAATGAGCAGTTCTTC.